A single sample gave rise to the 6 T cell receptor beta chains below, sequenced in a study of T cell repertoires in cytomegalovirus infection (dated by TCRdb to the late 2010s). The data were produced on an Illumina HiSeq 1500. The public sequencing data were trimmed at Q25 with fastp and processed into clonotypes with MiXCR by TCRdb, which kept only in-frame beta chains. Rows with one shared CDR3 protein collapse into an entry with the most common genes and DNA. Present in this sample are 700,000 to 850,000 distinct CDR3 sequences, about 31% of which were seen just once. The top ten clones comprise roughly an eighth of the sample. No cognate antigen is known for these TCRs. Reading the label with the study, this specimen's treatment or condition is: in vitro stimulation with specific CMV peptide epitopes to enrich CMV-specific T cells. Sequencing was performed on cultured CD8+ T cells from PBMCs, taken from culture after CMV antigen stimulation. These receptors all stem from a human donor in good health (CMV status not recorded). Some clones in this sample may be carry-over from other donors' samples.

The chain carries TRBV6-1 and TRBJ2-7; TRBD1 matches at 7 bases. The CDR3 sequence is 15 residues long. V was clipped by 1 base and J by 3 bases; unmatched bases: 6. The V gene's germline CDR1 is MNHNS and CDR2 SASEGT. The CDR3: CASSEEKRQGYEQYF. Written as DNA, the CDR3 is TGTGCCAGCAGTGAAGAAAAGAGACAGGGCTACGAGCAGTACTTC.

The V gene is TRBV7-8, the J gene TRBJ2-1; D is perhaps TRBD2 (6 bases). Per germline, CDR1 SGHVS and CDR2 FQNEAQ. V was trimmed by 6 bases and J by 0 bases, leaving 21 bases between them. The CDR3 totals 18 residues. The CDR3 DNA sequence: TGTGCCAGCAGTCAGGAGGATGCGGGGCCCAGCTCCTACAATGAGCAGTTCTTC. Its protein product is CASSQEDAGPSSYNEQFF.

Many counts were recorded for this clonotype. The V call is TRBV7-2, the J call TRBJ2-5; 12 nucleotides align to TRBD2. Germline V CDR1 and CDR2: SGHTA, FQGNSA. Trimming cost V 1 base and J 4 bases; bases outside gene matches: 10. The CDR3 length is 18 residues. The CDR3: CASSLGSTSGGPGETQYF. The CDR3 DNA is TGTGCCAGCAGCTTAGGGTCCACTAGCGGGGGGCCGGGAGAGACCCAGTACTTC. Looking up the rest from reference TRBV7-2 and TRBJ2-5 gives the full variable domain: GAGVSQSPSNKVTEKGKDVELRCDPISGHTALYWYRQSLGQGLEFLIYFQGNSAPDKSGLPSDRFSAERTGGSVSTLTIQRTQQEDSAVYLCASSLGSTSGGPGETQYFGPGTRLLVL.

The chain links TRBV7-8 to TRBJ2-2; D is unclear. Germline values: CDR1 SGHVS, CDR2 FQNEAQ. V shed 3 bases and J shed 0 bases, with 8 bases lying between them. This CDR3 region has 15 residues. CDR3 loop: CASSFDAPNTGELFF. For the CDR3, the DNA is TGTGCCAGCAGCTTCGATGCACCGAACACCGGGGAGCTGTTTTTT.

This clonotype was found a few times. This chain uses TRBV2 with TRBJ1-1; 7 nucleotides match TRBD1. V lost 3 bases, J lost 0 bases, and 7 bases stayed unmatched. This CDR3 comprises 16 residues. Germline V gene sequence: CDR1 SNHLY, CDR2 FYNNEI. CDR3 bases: TGTGCCAGCAGTGACGACGAGGGACAGATGAACACTGAAGCTTTCTTT. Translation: CASSDDEGQMNTEAFF.

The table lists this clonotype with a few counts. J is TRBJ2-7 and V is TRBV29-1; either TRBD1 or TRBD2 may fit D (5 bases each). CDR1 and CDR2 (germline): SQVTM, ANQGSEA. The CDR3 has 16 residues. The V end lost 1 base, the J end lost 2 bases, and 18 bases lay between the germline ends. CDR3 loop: CSVEAPNPRGPYEQYF. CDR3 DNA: TGCAGCGTTGAAGCCCCGAACCCTCGGGGCCCCTACGAGCAGTACTTC.